This TCR beta chain appears in the sequencing data of a study of PD-L1 blockade in urothelial cancer. Background on the study: Administration of atezolizumab to patients began around 2014, at 1,200 mg intravenously every 3 weeks. Blood analysis was done at 3 weeks (second dose) and 6 weeks after treatment began. General study points: In blood sampled pretreatment, TCR clonality below the median predicted better survival.

Germline CDR1 is LNHDA and CDR2 is SQIVND (reference sequence). V dropped 5 bases and J dropped 4 bases, with 20 bases sitting between them. This CDR3 is built from 16 residues. Sequencing used immunoSEQ multiplex PCR; TCRdb keeps in-frame clones, though not all of them. The sample consists of approximately 110,000 clones, roughly 88% of them appearing once. Comments on this clone: The target antigen is unknown.

Patient sample counts ranged from 1 to 8, pretreatment and on-treatment. This clonotype was obtained from a man in his fifties with urothelial cancer. The specimen comprised PBMCs, sampled around atezolizumab (anti-PD-L1) treatment. The chain recombines TRBV19 with TRBJ1-2; D gene ambiguous. The CDR3 loop is CASSPLRISYPYGYTF. CDR3 coding DNA: TGTGCCAGTAGTCCGTTGCGAATTAGTTACCCCTATGGCTACACCTTC.